This paragraph covers one T cell receptor beta chain sequence. Its antigen is undetermined. The germline V and J ends were trimmed by 2 bases and 0 bases, with 8 bases remaining between them. The germline V gene has CDR1 SGDLS and CDR2 YYNGEE. The CDR3 is 15 amino acids. The sample is drawn from a study of cytomegalovirus exposure and HLA in healthy donors. The PCR ran on 60 Vbeta and 13 Jbeta primers. The repertoire was sequenced with immunoSEQ multiplex PCR; TCRdb's copy has only in-frame clones and lacks some. The data show some 150,000 clones, 75% to 85% seen once. Study-wide findings and caveats: A later analysis reported that several of the most significant clusters appeared to be linked to common viral pathogens, among them Epstein-Barr virus.

Healthy bone marrow donors supplied every sample. The rearrangement links TRBV9 to TRBJ2-2, with D perhaps matching TRBD2 (6 bases). This TCR came from a female donor in good health and CMV-seronegative. The sample taken for sequencing was PBMCs. The CDR3 DNA sequence: TGTGCCAGCAGCGTCGGGGGATCGAACACCGGGGAGCTGTTTTTT. Translated: CASSVGGSNTGELFF.